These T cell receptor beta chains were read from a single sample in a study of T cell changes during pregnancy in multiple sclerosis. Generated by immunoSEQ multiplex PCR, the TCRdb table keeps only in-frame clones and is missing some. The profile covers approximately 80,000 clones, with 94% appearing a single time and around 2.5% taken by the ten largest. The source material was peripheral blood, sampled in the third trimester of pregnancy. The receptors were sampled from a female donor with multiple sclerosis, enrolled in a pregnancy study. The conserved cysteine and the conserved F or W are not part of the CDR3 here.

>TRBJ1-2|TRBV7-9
ASSFPRASYGYT
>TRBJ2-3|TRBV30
AWSVFTHTDTQY
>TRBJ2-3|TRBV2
ARELAGDLTYTQY
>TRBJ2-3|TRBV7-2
ASSFMTGGTDTQY
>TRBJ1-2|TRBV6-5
ASSTTGGGYT
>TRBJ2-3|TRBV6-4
ASSEGGSQTDTQY
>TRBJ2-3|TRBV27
ASSSLLSGGPDTQY
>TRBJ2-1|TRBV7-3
ASSLIPYNEQF
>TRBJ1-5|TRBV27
ASSFGRGSNQPQH
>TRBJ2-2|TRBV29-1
SGQLAGGPHTGELF
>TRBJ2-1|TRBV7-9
ASSPPTSAQGAYNEQF
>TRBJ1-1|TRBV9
ASSVETVGTEAF
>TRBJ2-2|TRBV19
ASSIESGSAGELF
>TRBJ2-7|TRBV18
ASSPGQGAYEQY
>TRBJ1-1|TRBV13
ASSLFKHTEAF
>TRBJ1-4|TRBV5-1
ASSRTVMEKLF
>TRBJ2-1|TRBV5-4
ASRQTSKSYNEQF